This TCR beta chain was sequenced during a study of T cell responses to AZD1222 COVID-19 vaccine. TCRdb's copy holds only in-frame clones and misses some; the assay was immunoSEQ multiplex PCR. The profile shows fewer than 150,000 clones, approximately 90% of them singletons. This CDR3 has 11 amino acids. Germline V gives CDR1 DFQATT, CDR2 SNEGSKA (reference sequence). The V end was cut by 3 bases, the J end by 2 bases, with 4 bases between. Sequences were derived from peripheral blood, sampled 28 days after the second AZD1222 dose. The chain employs TRBV20-1 and TRBJ1-1, with D uncertain. The receptor comes from an adult who received the AZD1222 COVID-19 vaccine. CDR3 DNA sequence: TGCAGTGCTAGGGGTAACACTGAAGCTTTCTTT. This translates into CSARGNTEAFF.